Listed below are T cell receptor beta chains from one sample, sequenced in a study of blood T cell repertoires in COVID-19. Generated by immunoSEQ multiplex PCR, the TCRdb table keeps only in-frame clones and is missing some. The profile shows 140,000 to 150,000 clones, 80% to 90% of them singletons. Sequenced material: peripheral blood. Every receptor here comes from a man aged 18-30 years with COVID-19, enrolled during active disease. The conserved cysteine and the conserved F or W are not part of the CDR3 here. The order of the fields is V gene, J gene, CDR3 length, CDR3 protein.

V: TRBV9
J: TRBJ1-2
length: 12
CDR3: ASSGPGGGYGYT

V: TRBV15
J: TRBJ2-1
length: 9
CDR3: ATISAGLVF

V: TRBV7-2
J: TRBJ2-7
length: 12
CDR3: ASSTTSGSYEQY

V: TRBV15
J: TRBJ1-6
length: 16
CDR3: ATSRDKAGQDPHSPLH

V: TRBV19
J: TRBJ2-1
length: 13
CDR3: ASSIWGTSHNEQF

V: TRBV28
J: TRBJ2-5
length: 12
CDR3: ASSPGGSQETQY

V: TRBV19
J: TRBJ1-2
length: 11
CDR3: ASSPGTGYGYT

V: TRBV5-8
J: TRBJ1-2
length: 10
CDR3: ATGTRNYGYT

V: TRBV7-2
J: TRBJ2-7
length: 13
CDR3: ASSLGPTGTYEQY

V: TRBV4-1
J: TRBJ2-1
length: 15
CDR3: ASSRAGTSGIYNEQF

V: TRBV9
J: TRBJ1-1
length: 13
CDR3: ASSVVEGRDTEAF

V: TRBV2
J: TRBJ2-7
length: 9
CDR3: ASGQGYEQY

V: TRBV5-6
J: TRBJ1-3
length: 13
CDR3: ASSSAGPSGNTIY

V: TRBV5-1
J: TRBJ2-7
length: 13
CDR3: ASSLGDYRRYEQY

V: TRBV2
J: TRBJ2-7
length: 7
CDR3: ASSDGGL

V: TRBV5-1
J: TRBJ2-3
length: 15
CDR3: ASSSDRGGRITDTQY